The clone carrying this T cell receptor (beta chain) was picked up one time. The antigen remains undetermined. There were only healthy Caucasians among the donors. The data were obtained in a study of identical twins. Template switching supplied a universal primer site; unique molecular identifiers were carried on the cDNA. TCRdb re-called the 5' RACE reads with MiXCR, one entry per CDR3 protein. The sample has about 250,000 distinct CDR3 sequences, around 8.3% seen once. Study-level points and caveats: Models underestimated TCR alpha sharing (out-of-frame) in monozygotic twins. In cord blood, abundant beta clonotypes had fewer insertions; memory showed no trend.

V was pared by 0 bases and J by 2 bases, with 8 bases between. The CDR3 runs to 15 residues. Germline CDR1 is LGHNA and CDR2 is YSLEER. The data were also submitted as part of a second study, on yellow fever vaccine responses in identical twins.

The sample taken for sequencing was CD8+ T cells sorted from blood. This receptor was obtained from a woman under 30 in good health. This chain connects TRBV4-3 to TRBJ1-5; D is unclear. The CDR3 region has the DNA TGCGCCAGCAGCCAAGATAACAGCGGCAATCAGCCCCAGCATTTT. It yields the protein CASSQDNSGNQPQHF.